This T cell receptor (beta chain) was sequenced in a study of blood T cell repertoires in COVID-19. This clone appeared a few times. Here immunoSEQ multiplex PCR was the method, and the copy in TCRdb shows in-frame clones only, minus some. The sample lists about 180,000 clones; more than 70% were seen once. The V gene end was trimmed by 6 bases and the J gene end by 5 bases; junction bases not matched to a gene: 6. The CDR3 has 14 amino acids. The germline CDR1 and CDR2 sequences are LNHDA and SQIVND (reference sequence). Specimen: PBMCs or T cells enriched from blood (not recorded which). This TCR came from a man in his forties who had recovered from COVID-19. This sequence joins TRBV19 and TRBJ1-1, with 10 bases fitting TRBD1. In nucleotides, the CDR3 is TGTGCCAGTAGCAGACAGGGGGCGCTTACTGAAGCTTTCTTT. As protein: CASSRQGALTEAFF.